The 24 T cell receptor delta chains below all came from one sample that was sequenced in a study of γδ T cells in repeated Plasmodium falciparum infection. Vgamma9/Vdelta2+ and Vdelta2-negative gammadelta T cells were flow-sorted from PBMC for bulk sequencing. TCRdb redid clone calling on the multiplex PCR reads using CATT. Here the sample spans about 51,000 delta-chain clones, roughly 2% being singletons. Specimen: gamma-delta T cells from blood. Source of these receptors: a pool of human donors (malaria-infected and uninfected, not separated).

Comment on this clone: The protein TCRdb lists belongs to a much larger clone and differs from this DNA's translation at residue 14, which points to a read error; the protein shown is made from the DNA. J is TRDJ1 and V is TRDV1; 12 bases line up with TRDD3. Germline loops: CDR1 TSWWSYY, CDR2 QGS. The V and J ends lost 5 bases and 8 bases, in that order; junction bases with no gene match: 24. The CDR3 runs to 20 residues. The CDR3 DNA reads TGTGCTCTTGGGACGATAAAATTCCCTCTGGGGGATACGGGCCCCCCCAAACTCATCTTT. As protein: CALGTIKFPLGDTGPPKLIF.

This clone has more than one count but fewer than ten. TCRdb records a much larger clone's protein for this DNA, with a difference at residue 20 that likely arises from a read error; the protein given is the translation of the DNA. The genes are TRAV29/DV5 and TRDJ1; D might be TRDD3 (6 bases). The CDR3 loop spans 21 amino acids. From germline, CDR1 is NSMFDY and CDR2 ISSIKDK. CDR3 protein: CAASADVYGYWEWSYTDKLTF. CDR3 DNA: TGTGCAGCAAGCGCGGACGTGTACGGTTACTGGGAGTGGTCGTACACCGATAAACTCACCTTT.

As regards this clone: With a far larger clone one base away, a read error is the likely cause. Other DNA sequences within the sample encode an identical CDR3. The chain combines TRDV3 with TRDJ1; 10 bases are shared with TRDD3. TCRdb leaves out the J gene; it was filled in here by matching the DNA to germline. The germline CDR1 and CDR2 sequences are TVYSNPD and GDNSRS (reference sequence). Losses at the gene ends were 2 bases for V and 1 base for J; bases not matched to a gene: 46. This CDR3 comprises 28 residues. The CDR3 nucleotides are TGTGCCTTTCTGCGGCGATATTACTTGGACCCTCCTATAAGGGTGGGCTACTGGGGGATCAGATTCACCGATAAACTCATCTTT. This encodes CAFLRRYYLDPPIRVGYWGIRFTDKLIF.

Regarding this clone: The mismatch at residue 14 between this DNA's translation and the TCRdb protein of a much larger clone likely reflects a read error; the protein shown is translated from the DNA. The chain carries TRDV1 and TRDJ1, with 10 bases matching TRDD3. The CDR3 covers 21 residues. With 5 bases clipped from V and 0 bases from J, the junction kept 21 bases outside the gene matches. From germline, CDR1 is TSWWSYY and CDR2 QGS. CDR3 nucleotide sequence: TGTGCTCTTGGGAAGGGGATTCTTTGGTGGGGGATACCAAATTACACCGATAAACTCATCTTT. This sequence encodes CALGKGILWWGIPNYTDKLIF.

This clone was observed a few times. For this DNA, TCRdb reports the protein of a much larger clone, which diverges at residues 9 and 14, most likely from a read error; the protein presented here is translated directly from the DNA. V and J are TRAV38-2/DV8 and TRDJ1, with D possibly matching TRDD3 (6 bases). No J gene is reported in TCRdb; it was inferred here by comparing the DNA with germline. V was shortened by 0 bases and J by 5 bases, with 29 bases between the two germline ends. This CDR3 has 20 amino acids. Germline V lookup: CDR1 TSESDYY, CDR2 QEAYKQQN. The CDR3 DNA reads TGTGCTTATAGGAGCGGCACTGCTTCCCGAGTCGGGGATCACAGGGATAAACTCATCTTT. It translates to CAYRSGTASRVGDHRDKLIF.

This clone occurred a few times. TCRdb lists the protein of a much larger clone for this DNA, which differs at residue 3, so this is likely a read error; the protein given here is translated from the DNA itself. This chain uses TRDV3 with TRDJ1; TRDD3 matches at 9 bases. Germline matching of the DNA provided the J gene here, since TCRdb leaves it blank. The CDR3 runs 14 residues. Germline trimming cut 4 bases from V and 8 bases from J; bases unmatched to any gene: 14. Germline-derived CDR1 and CDR2 are TVYSNPD and GDNSRS (reference sequence). The CDR3 reads CASPRSGWGMKLIF. CDR3 nucleotide sequence: TGTGCCTCTCCGCGCTCCGGCTGGGGGATGAAACTCATCTTT.

This clone was seen repeatedly, ten times or more. The protein in TCRdb stems from a much larger clone and differs at residue 17 from this DNA's translation, likely a read error; here the protein is translated from the DNA. The chain links TRDV2 to TRDJ1; 9 positions match TRDD3. The J gene, missing from TCRdb, was assigned here through DNA to germline matching. The CDR3 is made up of 22 amino acids. J gave up 4 bases and V 6 bases, and 32 bases lay outside the gene matches. Germline V gene sequence: CDR1 GEAIGNYY, CDR2 EKD. The CDR3 loop reads CACPRNREGGYNHPLYIDKLIF. The DNA of the CDR3 is TGTGCCTGTCCCCGTAATCGGGAAGGGGGATACAACCACCCACTGTACATCGATAAACTCATCTTT.

Note on this clone: The protein held in TCRdb is that of a much larger clone and does not match this DNA's translation at residue 17, likely because of a read error; the protein shown is translated from the DNA. The chain recombines TRDV1 with TRDJ1; the D gene is possibly TRDD3 (7 bases). Since TCRdb gives no J gene, matching the DNA to germline was used here to assign it. CDR1 is TSWWSYY, CDR2 QGS, per germline. Trimming removed 5 bases from V and 4 bases from J, with 38 bases in between. The CDR3 runs 22 residues. The CDR3 loop reads CALGPALFLGLLGTPGSDKLIF. Here the CDR3 DNA reads TGTGCTCTTGGGCCCGCCCTCTTCCTCGGACTACTGGGGACGCCGGGGAGCGATAAACTCATCTTT.

To note about this clone: TCRdb lists the protein of a much larger clone for this DNA, which differs at residue 8, so this is likely a read error; the protein given here is translated from the DNA itself. The V call is TRDV2, the J call TRDJ1, with D maybe TRDD3 (5 bases). Germline V gene lookup returns CDR1 GEAIGNYY and CDR2 EKD. Trimming stripped 0 bases from V and 0 bases from J, with 13 bases between. The CDR3 has 16 amino acids. CDR3 protein: CACDTVGNGDTDKLIF. Here the CDR3 DNA reads TGTGCCTGTGACACCGTGGGGAACGGGGACACCGATAAACTCATCTTT.

About this clone itself: A far larger clone is just one base off, so this is likely a read error. The sample carries other DNA sequences with the same CDR3. The V gene corresponds to TRDV1; no J gene was called; the table's D call of TRDD3 was not tested on the DNA. Germline loops: CDR1 TSWWSYY, CDR2 QGS. The CDR3 length is 20 residues. The CDR3 DNA is TGTGCTCTTGGGGAACAGTCAAACTACTGGGGGATGAGGTCCACCGATAAGCTCATCTTT. It yields the protein CALGEQSNYWGMRSTDKLIF.

Note on this clone: TCRdb's protein, taken from a much larger clone, differs from this DNA's translation at residue 13, likely owing to a read error; the protein displayed comes from the DNA. Here the V gene is TRDV1, but the J gene went uncalled; the table's D call, TRDD3, has no DNA check behind it. The CDR3 is 15 amino acids. CDR1 is TSWWSYY and CDR2 is QGS in the germline V gene. The CDR3 nucleotides read TGTGCTCTTGGGGAAAAGATTGAGAGCACCGATAAACCCATCTTT. Residues: CALGEKIESTDKPIF.

This clone occurred many times. TCRdb's entry gives the protein of a much larger clone, which mismatches this DNA's translation at residue 22, likely from a read error; the protein reported here is translated from the DNA. The rearrangement joins TRDV1 to TRDJ3; 10 nucleotides match TRDD3. The CDR3 contains 27 residues. Germline V gene lookup returns CDR1 TSWWSYY and CDR2 QGS. CDR3 in DNA: TGTGCTCTTGGGGAAACTGGGCCCAAACTCACATCCCATCGGGGGATACGCGGTCCCTGGGACATCCGACAGATGTTTTTC. Amino acids: CALGETGPKLTSHRGIRGPWDIRQMFF.

Details on this clone: TCRdb shows a much larger clone's protein in place of this DNA's translation, and the two differ at residue 8, likely through a read error; the protein shown is translated from the DNA. The CDR3, as DNA: TGTGCCTGTGACGCCGTGGGGGGTATTGAATGGGGCCTCATCTTT. This gives the protein CACDAVGGIEWGLIF. No J gene was assigned, while the V gene was called as TRDV2; the D call of TRDD3 is as the table states it, not checked on the DNA. CDR1 is GEAIGNYY and CDR2 is EKD in the germline V gene. This CDR3 spans 15 amino acids.

Concerning this clone: A far larger clone is a single base away, which makes a read error likely. This sample includes further DNA sequences coding for the same CDR3. This sequence joins TRDV1 and TRDJ3, with 9 bases matching TRDD3. The J gene, missing from TCRdb, was assigned here through DNA to germline matching. Per the germline V gene, CDR1 is TSWWSYY and CDR2 is QGS. This CDR3 comprises 26 residues. The CDR3, as DNA: TGTGCTCTTGGGGAACTCAACCCCCCTACGTTGGAAGTCTGGGGGATTAGCTCCTGGGATACCCGACAGATGTTTTTC. Protein: CALGELNPPTLEVWGISSWDTRQMFF.

Remarks on this clone: Translating this DNA gives a protein that differs at residue 13 from the TCRdb one, which belongs to a much larger clone; a read error is likely, and the protein shown is this translation. This chain uses TRDV3 with TRDJ1, with 7 bases aligning to TRDD2. TCRdb carries no J gene annotation; the J gene was assigned here by matching the DNA with germline. V dropped 2 bases and J dropped 0; count of bases not matched to a gene: 33. Germline CDR1 reads TVYSNPD; CDR2 reads GDNSRS (reference sequence). The CDR3 is 23 residues long. CDR3 nucleotides: TGTGCCTTTCCCATTCCTACGATCTCGGCGAAGCATAAATACCGCATGTACACCGATAAACTCATCTTT. This translates into CAFPIPTISAKHKYRMYTDKLIF.

This clone appeared many times. The chain carries TRDV1 and TRDJ2, with TRDD3 identical over 9 bases. TCRdb is silent on the J gene; assignment here came from matching the DNA to germline. Germline loops: CDR1 TSWWSYY, CDR2 QGS. The CDR3 covers 20 residues. The J segment lost 10 bases and the V segment lost 2 bases, leaving 23 bases of the junction unmatched. The CDR3 protein is CALGEKNHWGTSLSSGQLFF. DNA for the CDR3: TGTGCTCTTGGGGAAAAAAACCACTGGGGGACCTCCCTATCCTCAGGACAACTCTTCTTT.

With regard to this clone: The TCRdb record carries a much larger clone's protein, which differs from this DNA's translation at residue 10; a read error is the likely cause, and the protein listed here is the DNA translation. The chain uses TRDV1 and TRDJ1; 8 nucleotides agree with TRDD3. Because TCRdb records no J gene, it was assigned here through a match of the DNA to germline. Germline V lookup: CDR1 TSWWSYY, CDR2 QGS. This CDR3 comprises 20 residues. With 2 bases clipped from V and 2 bases from J, the junction kept 19 bases outside the gene matches. CDR3 protein: CALGEVYPRKMGDWTDKLIF. CDR3 DNA: TGTGCTCTTGGGGAAGTGTATCCCAGGAAGATGGGGGATTGGACCGATAAACTCATCTTT.

This clone was observed a few times. This likely reflects a read error, since a far larger clone is one base away. Other nucleotide sequences from this sample produce the same CDR3. The chain uses TRDV1 and TRDJ1; 10 positions agree with TRDD3. TCRdb is silent on the J gene; assignment here came from matching the DNA to germline. Germline-derived CDR1 and CDR2 are TSWWSYY and QGS. The CDR3 loop spans 26 amino acids. CDR3 sequence: CALGDPPIWIPIQLYWGIEHTDKLIF. The CDR3 DNA sequence: TGTGCCCTTGGGGATCCCCCCATTTGGATTCCTATCCAATTGTACTGGGGGATCGAACACACCGATAAACTCATCTTT.

This clone was observed a few times. The protein that TCRdb holds for this DNA derives from a much larger clone and differs from the translated DNA at residue 7, which likely indicates a read error; the protein shown here is translated from the DNA. V gene TRDV1 combines with J gene TRDJ1; D unresolved. No J gene was available from TCRdb, and it was assigned here by a germline match of the DNA. This CDR3 contains 16 residues. Germline CDR1 and CDR2: TSWWSYY and QGS. V shed 3 bases and J shed 0 bases, with 14 bases lying between them. In DNA form, the CDR3 reads TGTGCTCTTGGGGATCCACTCCATCCGTACACCGATAAACTCATCTTT. Its protein is CALGDPLHPYTDKLIF.

Regarding this clone: TCRdb assigns this DNA the protein of a much larger clone, which departs from its translation at residue 9; this likely reflects a read error, and the protein shown comes from translating the DNA. V and J are TRDV2 and TRDJ1; 8 bases map to TRDD3. TCRdb supplies no J gene; here it was assigned by aligning the nucleotide sequence to germline. The CDR3 totals 25 residues. V was pared by 0 bases and J by 0 bases, with 32 bases of the junction left unmatched. Germline assignment: CDR1 GEAIGNYY and CDR2 EKD. The CDR3 DNA sequence: TGTGCCTGTGACACCGGGAGCTTAAGGTTTTGGGAACTAACGACTGGGGGCCCGTACACCGATAAACTCATCTTT. Translating gives CACDTGSLRFWELTTGGPYTDKLIF.

Worth noting for this clone: TCRdb has a much larger clone's protein, which differs at residue 7 from the translation of this DNA, likely because of a read error; what is shown is the protein translated from the DNA. The V gene is TRDV1, the J gene TRDJ1; no firm D call. The J gene comes from matching the DNA to germline here; TCRdb lacks it. CDR1 and CDR2 (germline): TSWWSYY, QGS. The CDR3 runs to 14 residues. V was trimmed by 3 bases and J by 10 bases, leaving 18 bases between them. CDR3 region: CALGDPGGGIRLIF. CDR3 DNA: TGTGCTCTTGGGGACCCTGGTGGCGGAATTAGACTCATCTTT.

Many counts were recorded for this clone. The genes are TRDV2 and TRDJ2; 13 bases line up with TRDD3. Germline assignment: CDR1 GEAIGNYY and CDR2 EKD. V lost 0 bases to trimming and J lost 3 bases; unmatched junction nucleotides: 6. This CDR3 region has 18 residues. The CDR3 reads CACDTVLGDTLLTAQLFF. DNA of the CDR3: TGTGCCTGTGACACCGTACTGGGGGATACGCTGCTGACAGCACAACTCTTCTTT.

This clone was picked up a small number of times. The TCRdb protein comes from a much larger clone and disagrees with this DNA's translation at residue 15, likely due to a read error; the protein given here is derived from the DNA. The chain couples TRDV3 to TRDJ1; TRDD3 is a possible D gene (8 bases). Since TCRdb gives no J gene, matching the DNA to germline was used here to assign it. CDR3 length: 22 residues. V dropped 4 bases and J dropped 4 bases, with 43 bases sitting between them. Germline V CDR1 and CDR2: TVYSNPD, GDNSRS (reference sequence). The DNA for the CDR3 is TGTGCCTGTCGAAGGCCTTCCTCAAAGGGCCTGTACTGGGGGTCCGGATACGATAAACTCATCTTT. This codes for CACRRPSSKGLYWGSGYDKLIF.

This clone was recorded at least ten times. This likely came from a read error, as a far larger clone is one base away. The same CDR3 can be traced to other DNA sequences in this sample. TRDV2 is the V gene, and the J gene was not called; the DNA was not used to check the table's D call, TRDD3. CDR1 GEAIGNYY and CDR2 EKD come from the germline V gene. The CDR3 contains 14 residues. CDR3 in DNA: TGTGCCTGTGACTCACTGGGGACTACCGATAAGCTCATCTTT. Residues: CACDSLGTTDKLIF.